This TCR beta chain was observed in a study of shared clonotypes between healthy human individuals. Study observations and caveats: In this cohort, only blood was sampled, and tissue repertoires likely differ.

Germline CDR1 is SGHRS and CDR2 is YFSETQ. The length of the CDR3 is 13 residues. V was shortened by 4 bases and J by 5 bases, with 12 bases between the two germline ends. Regarding this clone: Antigen specificity is unknown.

Produced via immunoSEQ multiplex PCR; TCRdb's table is partial and in-frame only. The sample shows fewer than 700,000 clones, around 81% of them seen only once. J is TRBJ2-5 and V is TRBV5-1; tentatively, D is TRBD1 or TRBD2 (6 bases each). Sequencing used PBMCs. This receptor was identified in a woman in her forties in good health. Some clones in this sample may be carry-over from other donors' samples. CDR3 bases: TGCGCCAGCAGCATACAGGGAGGCGAGACCCAGTACTTC. This codes for CASSIQGGETQYF.